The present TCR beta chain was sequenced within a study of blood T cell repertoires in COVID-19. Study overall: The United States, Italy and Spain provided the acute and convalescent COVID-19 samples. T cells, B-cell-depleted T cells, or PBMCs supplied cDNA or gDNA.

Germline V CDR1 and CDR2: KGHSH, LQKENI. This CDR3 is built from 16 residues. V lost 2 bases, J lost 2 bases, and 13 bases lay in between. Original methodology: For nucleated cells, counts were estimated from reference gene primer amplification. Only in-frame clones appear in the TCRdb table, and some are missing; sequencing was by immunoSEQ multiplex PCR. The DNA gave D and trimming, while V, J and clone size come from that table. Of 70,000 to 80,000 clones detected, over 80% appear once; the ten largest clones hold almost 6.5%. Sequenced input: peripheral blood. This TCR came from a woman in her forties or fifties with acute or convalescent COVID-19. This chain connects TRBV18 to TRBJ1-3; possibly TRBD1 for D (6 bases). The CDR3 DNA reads TGTGCCAGCTCACCAACCGGACCAGGGGCTGGAAACACCATATATTTT. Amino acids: CASSPTGPGAGNTIYF.